The rows below give T cell receptor beta chains drawn from one sample of a study of T-cell memory formation after mild COVID-19. MiXCR was run by TCRdb on the 5' RACE reads, yielding one entry per CDR3 protein. The data show 85,000 to 120,000 distinct CDR3 sequences, 15% to 20% seen once. Sequences were obtained from PBMCs or a T cell subset sorted from them (not recorded which). The receptors shown here come from an adult woman who had mild COVID-19 (a few samples of this study predate the infection). Cell type and time point are not known. The CDR3 runs from the conserved cysteine through the conserved F or W. D genes are given only for firm matches. Clone size, where shown, is once, few, many, or a class for clones that have expanded.

few | TRBJ1-1 | - | TRBV2 | TGTGCCAGCAGCGGGACACCGAACACTGAAGCTTTCTTT | CASSGTPNTEAFF
- | TRBJ2-3 | TRBD2 | TRBV6-2/TRBV6-3 | TGTGCCAGCACCAAGGGACTAGCGGTCGTCACAGATACGCAGTATTTT | CASTKGLAVVTDTQYF
few | TRBJ1-2 | TRBD1 | TRBV7-9 | TGTGCCTCGGCAGGGGGTATCTATGGCTACACCTTC | CASAGGIYGYTF
once | TRBJ2-7 | TRBD2 | TRBV19 | TGTGCCAGTAGTATGTCCGGGACTAGCGGAAGAAGCTCCTACGAGCAGTACTTC | CASSMSGTSGRSSYEQYF
- | TRBJ2-2 | - | TRBV21-1 | TGTGCCAGCAGCAAAGTGGTCCCAGGGGGTAGTACCGGGGAGCTGTTTTTT | CASSKVVPGGSTGELFF
- | TRBJ2-5 | - | TRBV3-1 | TGTGCCAGCAGCCAAGATCGCAGGGATGAGACCCAGTACTTC | CASSQDRRDETQYF
- | TRBJ1-1 | - | TRBV5-1 | TGCGCCAGCAGCTTGGATGGGGGCGCGACTGAAGCTTTCTTT | CASSLDGGATEAFF
- | TRBJ2-7 | - | TRBV5-6 | TGTGCCAGCAGCCTGGAAACAGATACCTACGAGCAGTACTTC | CASSLETDTYEQYF
few | TRBJ2-3 | TRBD2 | TRBV7-9 | TGTGCCAGCGCCAGGAGCGGGAGGGGGACCGGTACGCAGTATTTT | CASARSGRGTGTQYF
few | TRBJ2-2 | TRBD1 | TRBV24-1 | TGTGCCACCAGTGACCTTGGACAGGGGGCGAACACCGGGGAGCTGTTTTTT | CATSDLGQGANTGELFF
- | TRBJ1-2 | - | TRBV7-9 | TGTGCCAGCAGCTTGGGCTGGGGCGCGTATGGCTACACCTTC | CASSLGWGAYGYTF
- | TRBJ2-7 | TRBD1 | TRBV4-3 | TGCGCCAGCAGCCAAGATTGGGGCGGGACAGGGACCTACGAGCAGTACTTC | CASSQDWGGTGTYEQYF
few | TRBJ2-7 | - | TRBV7-2 | TGTGCCAGCAGCCAAAACCGGGACAACTACGAGCAGTACTTC | CASSQNRDNYEQYF
few | TRBJ2-7 | - | TRBV4-2 | TGTGCCAGCAGCCAAGAAGGGGAGGCACTTACCTACGAGCAGTACTTC | CASSQEGEALTYEQYF
- | TRBJ2-2 | - | TRBV24-1 | TGTGCCACCAGTGATTTTGAGTTTGAGGAGCTGTTTTTT | CATSDFEFEELFF
few | TRBJ2-7 | - | TRBV12-5 | TGTGCTAGTGGTTACCCCCCCCAGCGGGTCTACTCCTACGAGCAGTACTTC | CASGYPPQRVYSYEQYF
- | TRBJ1-2 | TRBD1 | TRBV7-6 | TGTGCCAGCAGCTCCCGGCCTGCCGGGACAGGATTCTATGGCTACACCTTC | CASSSRPAGTGFYGYTF
few | TRBJ1-1 | - | TRBV5-5 | TGTGCCAGCAGCTTGAGTGGGGGCGCGGTCGCTGAAGCTTTCTTT | CASSLSGGAVAEAFF
few | TRBJ1-2 | TRBD1 | TRBV14 | TGTGCCAGCAGCCAAGCGGGACAGGGTTGGGACTATGGCTACACCTTC | CASSQAGQGWDYGYTF
many | TRBJ2-5 | - | TRBV7-6 | TGTGCCAGCAGCTTATACGGCCATCCCGGGGAGACCCAGTACTTC | CASSLYGHPGETQYF
- | TRBJ2-7 | TRBD2 | TRBV5-4 | TGTGCCAGCAGCTCGGATACTAGCGGCTCATGGGAGCAGTACTTC | CASSSDTSGSWEQYF
- | TRBJ2-1 | TRBD1 | TRBV5-6 | TGTGCCAGCAGCCGGGACAGAGCTAGCTCCTACAATGAGCAGTTCTTC | CASSRDRASSYNEQFF
- | TRBJ1-3 | - | TRBV11-2 | TGTGCCAGCAGCTTATTACCTCCAGGGGTTGCTGGAAACACCATATATTTT | CASSLLPPGVAGNTIYF
many | TRBJ1-1 | - | TRBV6-4 | TGTGCCAGCAGTGAAAGACCGGGGGAGAACACTGAAGCTTTCTTT | CASSERPGENTEAFF
many | TRBJ2-7 | - | TRBV7-9 | TGTGCCAGCAGTCCAGGCGAGACCTACGAGCAGTACTTC | CASSPGETYEQYF
- | TRBJ2-1 | - | TRBV5-1 | TGCGCCAGCTCCCTGGGACCCGCGGAGCAGTTCTTC | CASSLGPAEQFF
- | TRBJ2-1 | - | TRBV5-1 | TGCGCCAGCAGCTTTCTTAGGAATGAGCAGTTCTTC | CASSFLRNEQFF
few | TRBJ2-1 | TRBD2 | TRBV27 | TGTGCCAGCAGTTTGCGGGGAGGGGAGCAGTTCTTC | CASSLRGGEQFF
- | TRBJ2-3 | TRBD1 | TRBV5-1 | TGCGCCAGCAGCTTCTGGCCCGGGACAGGGTCGAATATCGGCTGGGATACGCAGTATTTT | CASSFWPGTGSNIGWDTQYF
- | TRBJ2-1 | - | TRBV5-1 | TGCGCCAGCAGCTCGGACCTGGGGGTGAATGAGCAGTTCTTC | CASSSDLGVNEQFF
- | TRBJ2-7 | - | TRBV5-5 | TGTGCCAGCAGCTTGTCTGACTGGATCGAGCAGTACTTC | CASSLSDWIEQYF
- | TRBJ2-1 | TRBD1 | TRBV7-6 | TGTGCCAGCAGCCGTACATGGGGGTTGGGACAGGGGGCAAATGAGCAGTTCTTC | CASSRTWGLGQGANEQFF
few | TRBJ2-1 | - | TRBV7-2 | TGTGCCAGCAGCTTGCGGGTCGGGGTGAATGAGCAGTTCTTC | CASSLRVGVNEQFF
few | TRBJ2-1 | - | TRBV27 | TGTGCCAGCAGTTCCTACAGCAATGAGCAGTTCTTC | CASSSYSNEQFF
few | TRBJ1-1 | - | TRBV9 | TGTGCCTCTCAGCCTCAGGGCGGTGGGGCCACTGAAGCTTTCTTT | CASQPQGGGATEAFF
once | TRBJ1-1 | - | TRBV7-9 | TGTGCCAGCAGCCCGCGGGGGGCCCGGAACACTGAAGCTTTCTTT | CASSPRGARNTEAFF
- | TRBJ1-1 | - | TRBV5-5 | TGTGCCAGCAGCTTGGAAGAATACACTGAAGCTTTCTTT | CASSLEEYTEAFF
- | TRBJ2-1 | TRBD2 | TRBV24-1 | TGTGCCACCAGCGCCACGGATTTCGGGAGGGCCCACAATGAGCAGTTCTTC | CATSATDFGRAHNEQFF
- | TRBJ2-1 | - | TRBV19 | TGTGCCAGCAAGAACCGGGACTTGTACAATGAGCAGTTCTTC | CASKNRDLYNEQFF
- | TRBJ2-2 | TRBD1 | TRBV9 | TGTGCCAGCAGCCCAACGACCGGGACAGGGGTCACCGGGGAGCTGTTTTTT | CASSPTTGTGVTGELFF
few | TRBJ2-1 | - | TRBV6-6 | TGTGCCAGCAGTTACCGGGATGTAGACAATGAGCAGTTCTTC | CASSYRDVDNEQFF
few | TRBJ2-7 | - | TRBV5-6 | TGTGCCAGCAGCCCAGGAGGCTTCTACGAGCAGTACTTC | CASSPGGFYEQYF
few | TRBJ1-6 | - | TRBV27 | TGTGCCAGCAGTTCCGGACCCGTTAATTCACCCCTCCACTTT | CASSSGPVNSPLHF
few | TRBJ2-1 | TRBD1 | TRBV6-6 | TGTGCCAGCAGTTACTCATGGACAGGGTCCGTCTCCTACAATGAGCAGTTCTTC | CASSYSWTGSVSYNEQFF
- | TRBJ1-5 | TRBD1 | TRBV29-1 | TGCAGCGTTGCTTTGACAGGGGCGACCGGACAGCCCCAGCATTTT | CSVALTGATGQPQHF
- | TRBJ2-2 | - | TRBV19 | TGTGCCAGTAGTATAACAGCCGCGGGCACCGGGGAGCTGTTTTTT | CASSITAAGTGELFF
- | TRBJ1-1 | TRBD1 | TRBV19 | TGTGCCAGTAGTTATGGGACAGGGAGGGTTGAAGCTTTCTTT | CASSYGTGRVEAFF
- | TRBJ2-3 | - | TRBV12-3/TRBV12-4 | TGTGCCAGCAGTTTTAAGGAAAGCACAGATACGCAGTATTTT | CASSFKESTDTQYF
- | TRBJ2-7 | TRBD1 | TRBV9 | TGTGCCAGCAGCGAAGGAGGGGGACAGGCCTACGAGCAGTACTTC | CASSEGGGQAYEQYF
few | TRBJ2-3 | TRBD1 | TRBV7-3 | TGTGCCAGCAGCGCCGGGACAGGCTTTAGCACAGATACGCAGTATTTT | CASSAGTGFSTDTQYF
many | TRBJ1-1 | - | TRBV12-3/TRBV12-4 | TGTGCCAGCAGCCCCGACCGTGAAGCTTTCTTT | CASSPDREAFF
few | TRBJ2-7 | TRBD1 | TRBV6-5 | TGTGCCAGCAGCCGGTTGACAGGGAATACCTACGAGCAGTACTTC | CASSRLTGNTYEQYF